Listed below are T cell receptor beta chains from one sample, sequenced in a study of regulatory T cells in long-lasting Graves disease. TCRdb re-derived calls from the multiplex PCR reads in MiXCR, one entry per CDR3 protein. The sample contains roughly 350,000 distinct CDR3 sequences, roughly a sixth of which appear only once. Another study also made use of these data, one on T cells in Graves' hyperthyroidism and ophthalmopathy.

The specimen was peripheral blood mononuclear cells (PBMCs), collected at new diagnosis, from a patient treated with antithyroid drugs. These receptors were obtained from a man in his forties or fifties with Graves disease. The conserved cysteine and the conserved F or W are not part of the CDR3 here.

ASSLLYQETQY	TRBV11-2	TRBJ2-5
ASSSRGVRDTQY	TRBV7-2	TRBJ2-3
ASSEYGTAYGYT	TRBV2	TRBJ1-2
ASREDTLRQPQH	TRBV2	TRBJ1-5
ASTQPGAAGNTIY	TRBV28	TRBJ1-3
ASRPGQSYEQY	TRBV28	TRBJ2-7
ASSPGQGAWETQY	TRBV27	TRBJ2-5
ATSSRQGEINEQF	TRBV15	TRBJ2-1
SAKGYTEAF	TRBV20-1	TRBJ1-1
ASSPKIRVGNTIY	TRBV7-9	TRBJ1-3
SARDRRTGTGELF	TRBV20-1	TRBJ2-2
ASSSPGTSGGGEQY	TRBV28	TRBJ2-7
SVGSVNEQF	TRBV29-1	TRBJ2-1
SVAARNTEAF	TRBV29-1	TRBJ1-1
ASSRQHYGYT	TRBV14	TRBJ1-2
ASSSTPLMNTEAF	TRBV5-1	TRBJ1-1
ASSFVGHSTEAF	TRBV5-4	TRBJ1-1
ASSQPRRGPDTQY	TRBV28	TRBJ2-3
ASSGPRGERLLNTGELF	TRBV9	TRBJ2-2
SASSVLGTDTQY	TRBV20-1	TRBJ2-3
ASSYLSAGGLGYT	TRBV12-3/TRBV12-4	TRBJ1-2
ASSHLGASGLTDTQY	TRBV3-1	TRBJ2-3
ASSFSRSGYT	TRBV12-3/TRBV12-4	TRBJ1-2
ASSLLAGDQETQY	TRBV18	TRBJ2-5
ASSFWGEATDTQY	TRBV11-2	TRBJ2-3
ASSNRGGYQPQH	TRBV28	TRBJ1-5
SARDRGVAGELF	TRBV20-1	TRBJ2-2
ASSHALAGGLNTGELF	TRBV4-3	TRBJ2-2
ASSLEPGGGTQY	TRBV5-1	TRBJ2-3
ASSPSSGGQNTEAF	TRBV18	TRBJ1-1
AWSAFGLAVEKLF	TRBV30	TRBJ1-4
ASSQGGSQSGEQY	TRBV3-1	TRBJ2-7
ASSLNGETQY	TRBV5-4	TRBJ2-3
ASSFSRTSGATYNEQF	TRBV28	TRBJ2-1
ASSFLGSGANVLT	TRBV7-9	TRBJ2-6
ASSLDRGLDTQY	TRBV12-3/TRBV12-4	TRBJ2-3
ASSGENSPLH	TRBV10-2	TRBJ1-6
SASDVQRAYEQY	TRBV20-1	TRBJ2-7
ASPRGGCEKLF	TRBV5-1	TRBJ1-4
ASSFGQRTEAF	TRBV4-1	TRBJ1-1
ASSPGKLAGGREQY	TRBV4-1	TRBJ2-7
ASSFRWGGDTEAF	TRBV7-2	TRBJ1-1
ASSYGLAGIETQY	TRBV5-1	TRBJ2-5
ASSPPRTSGGGTDTQY	TRBV3-1	TRBJ2-3
ASEGQRGTGELF	TRBV18	TRBJ2-2
SAETGVLNTEAF	TRBV20-1	TRBJ1-1
ASIFGLTSAGELF	TRBV6-1	TRBJ2-2